At least ten counts were recorded for the clone carrying this T cell receptor beta chain. The CDR3 is made up of 15 amino acids. Germline trimming cut 4 bases from V and 2 bases from J; bases unmatched to any gene: 6. TCRdb passed the 5' RACE reads through MiXCR, listing each CDR3 protein once. The data show around 300,000 distinct CDR3 sequences, roughly 15% seen once. The sample originates from a study of CD8 T cells in ankylosing spondylitis. The V gene is TRBV12-3 or TRBV12-4, the J gene TRBJ2-7, with TRBD1 identical over 9 bases. The source of this sequence is a male donor with ankylosing spondylitis or in good health (not recorded which). Sequencing used blood, either unsorted or a sorted T cell fraction (not recorded which). CDR3 region: CASSSPDRGPYEQYF. DNA for the CDR3: TGTGCCAGCAGTTCACCGGACAGGGGACCCTACGAGCAGTACTTC.